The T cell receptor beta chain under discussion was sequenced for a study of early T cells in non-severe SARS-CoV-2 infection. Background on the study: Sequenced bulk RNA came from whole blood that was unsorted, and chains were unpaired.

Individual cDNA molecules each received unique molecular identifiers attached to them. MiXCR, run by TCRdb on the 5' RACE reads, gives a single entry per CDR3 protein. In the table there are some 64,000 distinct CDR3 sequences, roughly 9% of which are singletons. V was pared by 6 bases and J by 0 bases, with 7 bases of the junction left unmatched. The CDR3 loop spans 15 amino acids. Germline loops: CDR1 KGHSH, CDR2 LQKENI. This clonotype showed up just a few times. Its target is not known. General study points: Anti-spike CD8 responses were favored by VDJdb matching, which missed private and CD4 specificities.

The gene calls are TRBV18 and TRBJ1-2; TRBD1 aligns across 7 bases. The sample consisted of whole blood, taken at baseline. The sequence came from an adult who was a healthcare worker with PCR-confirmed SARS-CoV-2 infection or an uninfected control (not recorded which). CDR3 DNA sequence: TGTGCCAGCTCCAAGGGGGCGAACGCTAACTATGGCTACACCTTC. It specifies CASSKGANANYGYTF.